One T cell receptor (beta chain) is described in this entry. Its antigen is currently unknown. With a much larger clone just one base away, this may be a read error. This record comes from a study of blood T cells in healthy people across ages. Points from the study as a whole: Donors of long life had a larger count of naive CD4+ cells and greater diversity than aged donors.

Alongside a J-beta primer mix, a sample-barcoded 5' primer served in a second PCR lasting about 6 to 11 cycles. TCRdb redid the calling of the 5' RACE reads with MiXCR, one entry per CDR3 protein. The table lists fewer than 800,000 distinct CDR3 sequences, around 48% of them singletons, with under 35% in the top ten. The origin of this receptor is a woman aged 55-75 years in good health. Sample: blood.

CDR3 nucleotides: TGTGCCAGCAGCTTTAAGGGGAACACTGAAGCTTTCTTT. Its protein product is CASSFKGNTEAFF. The V call is TRBV7-9, the J call TRBJ1-1, with D unclear. The CDR3 contains 13 residues. The germline V and J ends were trimmed by 3 bases and 1 base, with 6 bases remaining between them. In germline, CDR1 is SEHNR, CDR2 FQNEAQ (reference sequence).